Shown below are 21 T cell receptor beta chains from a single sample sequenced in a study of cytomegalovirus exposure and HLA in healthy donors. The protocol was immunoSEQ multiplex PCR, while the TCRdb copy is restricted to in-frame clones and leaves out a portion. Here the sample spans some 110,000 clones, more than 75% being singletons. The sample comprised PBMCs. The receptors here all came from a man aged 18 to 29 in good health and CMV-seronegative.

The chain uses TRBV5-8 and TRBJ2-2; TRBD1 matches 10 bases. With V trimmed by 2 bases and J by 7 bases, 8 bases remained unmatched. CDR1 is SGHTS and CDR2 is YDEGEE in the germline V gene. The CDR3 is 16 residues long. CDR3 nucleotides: TGTGCCAGCAGCTTTGGTGGGACAGGGGTGATCGGGGAGCTGTTTTTT. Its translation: CASSFGGTGVIGELFF.

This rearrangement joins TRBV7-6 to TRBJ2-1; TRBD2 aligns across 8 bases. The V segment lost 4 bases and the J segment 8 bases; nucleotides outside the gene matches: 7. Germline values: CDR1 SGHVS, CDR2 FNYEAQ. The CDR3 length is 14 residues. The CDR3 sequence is CASSSSGSGYEQFF. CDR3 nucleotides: TGTGCCAGCAGCTCGAGCGGGAGCGGATATGAGCAGTTCTTC.

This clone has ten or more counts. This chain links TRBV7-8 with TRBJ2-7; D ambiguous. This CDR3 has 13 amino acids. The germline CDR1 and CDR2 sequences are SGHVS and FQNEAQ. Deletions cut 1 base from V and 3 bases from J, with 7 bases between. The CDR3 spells CASSLGPDYEQYF. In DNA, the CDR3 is TGTGCCAGCAGCTTAGGGCCCGACTACGAGCAGTACTTC.

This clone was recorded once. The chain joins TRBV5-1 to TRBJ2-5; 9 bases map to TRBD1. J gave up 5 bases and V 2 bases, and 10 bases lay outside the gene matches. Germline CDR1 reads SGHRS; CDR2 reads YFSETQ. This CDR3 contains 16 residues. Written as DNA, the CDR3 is TGCGCCAGCAGCTTTTCTGGACAGGGGAAAGGTGAGACCCAGTACTTC. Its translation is CASSFSGQGKGETQYF.

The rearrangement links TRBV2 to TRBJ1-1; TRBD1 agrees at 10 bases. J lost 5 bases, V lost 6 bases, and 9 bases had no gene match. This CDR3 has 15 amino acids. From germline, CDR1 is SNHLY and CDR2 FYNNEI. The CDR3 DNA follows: TGTGCCAGCAGCGCTAAGGACAGGGGGTCAACTGAAGCTTTCTTT. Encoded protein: CASSAKDRGSTEAFF.

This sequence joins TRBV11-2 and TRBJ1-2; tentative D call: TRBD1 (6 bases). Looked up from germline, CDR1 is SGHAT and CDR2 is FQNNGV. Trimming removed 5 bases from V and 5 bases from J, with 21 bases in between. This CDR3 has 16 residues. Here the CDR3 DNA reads TGTGCCAGCAGCCGAGCCCAGGGGCCTACCCTTTATGGCTACACCTTC. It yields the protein CASSRAQGPTLYGYTF.

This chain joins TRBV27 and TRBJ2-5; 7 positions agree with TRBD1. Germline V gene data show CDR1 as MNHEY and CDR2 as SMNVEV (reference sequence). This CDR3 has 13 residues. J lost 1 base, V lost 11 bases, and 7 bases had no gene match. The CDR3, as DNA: TGTGCCGCAGGGGGACGGACCCAAGAGACCCAGTACTTC. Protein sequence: CAAGGRTQETQYF.

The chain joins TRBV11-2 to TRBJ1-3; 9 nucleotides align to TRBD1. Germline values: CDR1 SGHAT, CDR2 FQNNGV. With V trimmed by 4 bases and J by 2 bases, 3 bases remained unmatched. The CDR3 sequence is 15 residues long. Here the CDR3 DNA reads TGTGCCAGCAGCTATGGACAGGGGACTGGAAACACCATATATTTT. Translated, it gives CASSYGQGTGNTIYF. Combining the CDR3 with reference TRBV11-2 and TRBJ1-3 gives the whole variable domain EAGVAQSPRYKIIEKRQSVAFWCNPISGHATLYWYQQILGQGPKLLIQFQNNGVVDDSQLPKDRFSAERLKGVDSTLKIQPAKLEDSAVYLCASSYGQGTGNTIYFGEGSWLTVV.

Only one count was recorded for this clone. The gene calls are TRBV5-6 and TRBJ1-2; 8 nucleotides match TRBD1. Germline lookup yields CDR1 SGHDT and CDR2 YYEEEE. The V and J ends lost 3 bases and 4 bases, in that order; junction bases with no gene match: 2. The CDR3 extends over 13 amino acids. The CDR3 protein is CASSSDRGYGYTF. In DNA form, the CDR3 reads TGTGCCAGCAGCTCCGACAGGGGCTATGGCTACACCTTC.

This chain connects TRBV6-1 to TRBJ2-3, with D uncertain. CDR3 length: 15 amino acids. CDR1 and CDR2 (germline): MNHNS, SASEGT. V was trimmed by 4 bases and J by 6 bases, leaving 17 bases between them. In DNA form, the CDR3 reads TGTGCCAGCAGTGTACAGTCCAGTTTCGCGGATACGCAGTATTTT. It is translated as CASSVQSSFADTQYF.

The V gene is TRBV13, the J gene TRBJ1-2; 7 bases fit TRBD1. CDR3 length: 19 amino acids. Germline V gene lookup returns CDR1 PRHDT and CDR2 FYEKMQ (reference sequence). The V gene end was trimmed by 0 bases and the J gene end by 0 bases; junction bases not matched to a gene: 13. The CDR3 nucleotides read TGTGCCAGCAGCTTAGGGCGACAGGGATCTGGGGGATCTAACTATGGCTACACCTTC. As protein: CASSLGRQGSGGSNYGYTF.

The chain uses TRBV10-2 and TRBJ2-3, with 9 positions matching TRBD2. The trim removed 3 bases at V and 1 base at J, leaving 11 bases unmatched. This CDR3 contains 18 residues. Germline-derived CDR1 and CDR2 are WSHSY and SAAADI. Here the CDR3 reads CASSDLLAGPWGTDTQYF. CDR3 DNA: TGCGCCAGCAGTGATTTGCTAGCGGGACCATGGGGCACAGATACGCAGTATTTT.

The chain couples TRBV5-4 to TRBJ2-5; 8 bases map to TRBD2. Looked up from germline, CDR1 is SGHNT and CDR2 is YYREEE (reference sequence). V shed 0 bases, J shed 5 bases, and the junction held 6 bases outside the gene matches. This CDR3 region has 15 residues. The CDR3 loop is CASSLAAGGRETQYF. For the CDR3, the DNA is TGTGCCAGCAGCTTGGCCGCGGGGGGCAGGGAGACCCAGTACTTC.

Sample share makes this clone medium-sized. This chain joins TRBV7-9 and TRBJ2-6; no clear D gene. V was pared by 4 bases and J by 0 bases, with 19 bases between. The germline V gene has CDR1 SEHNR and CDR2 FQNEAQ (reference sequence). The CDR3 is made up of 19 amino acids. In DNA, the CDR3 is TGTGCCAGCAGCTCTTCGGATTCGGCGGCCAACTCTGGGGCCAACGTCCTGACTTTC. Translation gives CASSSSDSAANSGANVLTF.

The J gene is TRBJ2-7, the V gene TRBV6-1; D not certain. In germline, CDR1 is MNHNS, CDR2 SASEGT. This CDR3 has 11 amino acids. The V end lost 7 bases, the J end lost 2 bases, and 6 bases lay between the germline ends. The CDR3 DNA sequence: TGTGCCAGCACACAGACCTACGAGCAGTACTTC. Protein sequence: CASTQTYEQYF.

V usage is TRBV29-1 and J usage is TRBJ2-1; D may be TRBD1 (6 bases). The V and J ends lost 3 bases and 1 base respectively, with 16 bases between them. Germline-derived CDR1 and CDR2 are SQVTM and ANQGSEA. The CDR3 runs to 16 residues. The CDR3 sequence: CSVDAVRGRSYNEQFF. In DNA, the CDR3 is TGCAGCGTTGACGCCGTCAGGGGTAGATCCTACAATGAGCAGTTCTTC.

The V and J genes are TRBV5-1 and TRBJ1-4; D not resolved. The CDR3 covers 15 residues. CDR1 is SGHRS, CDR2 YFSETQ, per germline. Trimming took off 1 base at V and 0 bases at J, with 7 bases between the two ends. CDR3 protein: CASSLSVPTNEKLFF. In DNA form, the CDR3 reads TGCGCCAGCAGCTTGTCGGTCCCAACTAATGAAAAACTGTTTTTT.

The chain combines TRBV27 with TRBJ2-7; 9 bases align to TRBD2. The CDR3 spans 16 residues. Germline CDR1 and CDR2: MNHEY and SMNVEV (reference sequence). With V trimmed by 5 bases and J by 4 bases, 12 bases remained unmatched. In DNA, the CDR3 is TGTGCCAGCAGTCCACGGAGACTAGCGGACGATTACGAGCAGTACTTC. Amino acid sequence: CASSPRRLADDYEQYF.

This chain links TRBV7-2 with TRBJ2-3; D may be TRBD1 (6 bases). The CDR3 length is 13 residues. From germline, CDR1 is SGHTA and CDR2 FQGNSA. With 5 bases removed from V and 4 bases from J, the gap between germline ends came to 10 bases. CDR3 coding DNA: TGTGCCAGCAGCCAACAGGGTTCAGATACGCAGTATTTT. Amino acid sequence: CASSQQGSDTQYF.

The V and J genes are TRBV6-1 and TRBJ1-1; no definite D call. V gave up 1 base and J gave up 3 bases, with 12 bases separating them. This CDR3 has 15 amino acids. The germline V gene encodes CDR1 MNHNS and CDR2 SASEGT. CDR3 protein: CASSEVASGYTEAFF. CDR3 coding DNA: TGTGCCAGCAGTGAAGTCGCTTCAGGATACACTGAAGCTTTCTTT.

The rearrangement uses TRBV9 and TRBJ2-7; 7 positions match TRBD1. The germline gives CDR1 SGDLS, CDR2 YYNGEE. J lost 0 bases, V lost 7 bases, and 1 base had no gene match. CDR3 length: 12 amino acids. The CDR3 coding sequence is TGTGCCAGCGGACAGGCCTCCTACGAGCAGTACTTC. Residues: CASGQASYEQYF.